A single count supports the clone carrying this T cell receptor beta chain. As yet, its antigen is unknown. Original handling: Using the CDR3 differences seen across clinicopathological groups, the authors built a distant-metastasis classifier for papillary thyroid cancer, which was meant to discriminate distant-metastatic patients. TCRdb re-called the PCR reads through MiXCR. The authors' filters were not applied to this entry. The sample yields tens of thousands of clones, 15% to 20% seen once. These data belong to a study of metastatic and nonmetastatic thyroid tumors. Overall study context: Blood and tumor or nodule tissue repertoires from malignant and benign thyroid patients were compared.

Notes on the study in general: According to reports, the diversity of TCR beta was significantly higher in malignant thyroid tumors than in benign nodules, and this held in both blood and tumor samples.

No treatment had been given to any patient before thyroid surgery. The receptor's source is a male donor with papillary thyroid cancer or a benign thyroid nodule (not recorded which). Some clones in this sample may be carry-over from other donors' samples. The sequencing sample was made of blood.

The DNA of the CDR3 is TGCGCCAGCAGCTTGATACCCAGCGGCGAGTACCGATCTACGATGCAGTTCTTC. This codes for CASSLIPSGEYRSTMQFF. The chain carries TRBV5-1 and TRBJ2-1; a possible D gene is TRBD2 (5 bases). The CDR3 is 18 residues long. Trimming cost V 1 base and J 12 bases, with 29 bases left between them. Germline-derived CDR1 and CDR2 are SGHRS and YFSETQ.